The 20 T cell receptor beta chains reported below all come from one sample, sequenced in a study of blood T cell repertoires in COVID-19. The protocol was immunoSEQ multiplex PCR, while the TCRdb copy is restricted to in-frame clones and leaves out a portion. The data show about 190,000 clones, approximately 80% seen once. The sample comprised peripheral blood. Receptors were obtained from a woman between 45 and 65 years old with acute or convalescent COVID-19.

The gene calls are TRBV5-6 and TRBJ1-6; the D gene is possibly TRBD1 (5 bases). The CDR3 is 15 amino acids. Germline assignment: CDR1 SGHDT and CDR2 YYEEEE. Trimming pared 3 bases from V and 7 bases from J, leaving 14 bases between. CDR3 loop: CASSYRGPLNSPLHF. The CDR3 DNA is TGTGCCAGCAGCTATAGGGGTCCCCTAAATTCACCCCTCCACTTT.

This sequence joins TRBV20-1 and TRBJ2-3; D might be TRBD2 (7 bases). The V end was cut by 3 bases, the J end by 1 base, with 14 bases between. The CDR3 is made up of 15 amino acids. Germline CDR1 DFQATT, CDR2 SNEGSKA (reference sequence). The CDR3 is CSASGAGAGTDTQYF. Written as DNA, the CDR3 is TGCAGTGCTAGTGGTGCGGGGGCCGGCACAGATACGCAGTATTTT.

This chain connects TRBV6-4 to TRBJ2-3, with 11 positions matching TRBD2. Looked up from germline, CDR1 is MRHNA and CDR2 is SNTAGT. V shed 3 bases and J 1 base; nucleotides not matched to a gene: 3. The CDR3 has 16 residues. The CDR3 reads CASSEALAGGTDTQYF. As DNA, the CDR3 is TGTGCCAGCAGTGAAGCACTAGCGGGGGGCACAGATACGCAGTATTTT.

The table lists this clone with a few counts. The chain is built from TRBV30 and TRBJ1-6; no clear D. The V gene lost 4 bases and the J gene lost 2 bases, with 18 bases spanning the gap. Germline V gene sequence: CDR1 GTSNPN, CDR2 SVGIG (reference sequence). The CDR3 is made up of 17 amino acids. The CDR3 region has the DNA TGTGCCTGGACAAGGCTCCGGGGTCTGGCCTATAATTCACCCCTCCACTTT. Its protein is CAWTRLRGLAYNSPLHF.

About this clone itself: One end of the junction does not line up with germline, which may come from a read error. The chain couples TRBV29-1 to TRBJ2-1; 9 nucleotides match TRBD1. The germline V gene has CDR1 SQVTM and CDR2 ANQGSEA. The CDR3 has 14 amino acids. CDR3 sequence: CSGEQGANGNEQFF. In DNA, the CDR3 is TGCAGCGGTGAACAGGGGGCTAACGGGAATGAGCAGTTCTTC.

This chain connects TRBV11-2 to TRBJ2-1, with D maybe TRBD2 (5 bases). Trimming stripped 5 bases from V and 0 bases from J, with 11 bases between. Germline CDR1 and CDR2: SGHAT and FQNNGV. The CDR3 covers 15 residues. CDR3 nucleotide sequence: TGTGCCAGCAGCGCAACTAGGAGCTCCTACAATGAGCAGTTCTTC. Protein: CASSATRSSYNEQFF.

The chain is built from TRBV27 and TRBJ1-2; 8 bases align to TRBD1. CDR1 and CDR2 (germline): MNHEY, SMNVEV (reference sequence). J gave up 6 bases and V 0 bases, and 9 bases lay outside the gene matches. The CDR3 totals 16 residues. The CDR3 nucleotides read TGTGCCAGCAGTTTATCCCAGGGGGCGGTTCGTGATGGCTACACCTTC. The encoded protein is CASSLSQGAVRDGYTF.

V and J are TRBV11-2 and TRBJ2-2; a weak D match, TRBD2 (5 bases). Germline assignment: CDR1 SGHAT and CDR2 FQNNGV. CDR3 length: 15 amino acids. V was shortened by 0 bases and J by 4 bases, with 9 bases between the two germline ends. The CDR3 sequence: CASSLDPGLTGELFF. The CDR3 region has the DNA TGTGCCAGCAGCTTAGATCCAGGACTCACCGGGGAGCTGTTTTTT.

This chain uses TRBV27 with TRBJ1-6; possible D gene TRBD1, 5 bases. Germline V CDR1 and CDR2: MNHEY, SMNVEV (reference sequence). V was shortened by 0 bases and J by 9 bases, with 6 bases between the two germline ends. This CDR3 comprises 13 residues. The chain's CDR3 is CASSLSGGSPLHF. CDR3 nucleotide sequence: TGTGCCAGCAGTTTATCGGGGGGTTCACCCCTCCACTTT.

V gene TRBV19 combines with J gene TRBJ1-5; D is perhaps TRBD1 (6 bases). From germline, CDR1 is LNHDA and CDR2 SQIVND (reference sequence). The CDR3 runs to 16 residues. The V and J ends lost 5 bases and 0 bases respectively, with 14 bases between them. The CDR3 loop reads CASSRTDQYSNQPQHF. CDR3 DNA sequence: TGTGCCAGTAGTCGGACAGATCAATATAGCAATCAGCCCCAGCATTTT.

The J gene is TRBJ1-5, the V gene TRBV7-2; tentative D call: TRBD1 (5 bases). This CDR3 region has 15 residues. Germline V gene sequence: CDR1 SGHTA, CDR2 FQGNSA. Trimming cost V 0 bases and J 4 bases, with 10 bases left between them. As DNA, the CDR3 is TGTGCCAGCAGCTTAGCGTGGGGCGGAAATCAGCCCCAGCATTTT. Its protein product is CASSLAWGGNQPQHF.

The CDR3 region is CASSIAGYGYTF. The DNA of the CDR3 is TGTGCCAGTAGTATTGCAGGGTATGGCTACACCTTC. The chain carries TRBV19 and TRBJ1-2; possible D gene TRBD1, 5 bases. The CDR3 loop spans 12 amino acids. CDR1 is LNHDA and CDR2 is SQIVND in the germline V gene (reference sequence). V lost 3 bases and J 5 bases, leaving 7 bases between the germline ends.

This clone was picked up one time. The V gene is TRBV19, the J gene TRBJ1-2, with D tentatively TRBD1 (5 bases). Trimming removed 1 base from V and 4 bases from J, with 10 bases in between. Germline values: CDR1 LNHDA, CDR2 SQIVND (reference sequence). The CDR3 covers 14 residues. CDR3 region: CASSIGRGGYGYTF. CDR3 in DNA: TGTGCCAGTAGTATAGGTAGGGGAGGCTATGGCTACACCTTC.

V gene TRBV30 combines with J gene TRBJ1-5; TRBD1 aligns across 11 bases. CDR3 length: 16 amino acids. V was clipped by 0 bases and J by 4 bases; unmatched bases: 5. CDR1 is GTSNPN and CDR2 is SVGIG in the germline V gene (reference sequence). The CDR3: CAWSVGTGGWNQPQHF. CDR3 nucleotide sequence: TGTGCCTGGAGTGTAGGGACAGGGGGATGGAATCAGCCCCAGCATTTT.

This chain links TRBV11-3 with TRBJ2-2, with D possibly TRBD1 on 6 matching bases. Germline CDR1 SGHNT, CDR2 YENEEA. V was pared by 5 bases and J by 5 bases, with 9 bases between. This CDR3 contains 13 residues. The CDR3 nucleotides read TGTGCCAGCAGCATCGGACAGACCGGGGAGCTGTTTTTT. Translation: CASSIGQTGELFF. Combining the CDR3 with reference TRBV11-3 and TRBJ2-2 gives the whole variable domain EAGVVQSPRYKIIEKKQPVAFWCNPISGHNTLYWYLQNLGQGPELLIRYENEEAVDDSQLPKDRFSAERLKGVDSTLKIQPAELGDSAVYLCASSIGQTGELFFGEGSRLTVL.

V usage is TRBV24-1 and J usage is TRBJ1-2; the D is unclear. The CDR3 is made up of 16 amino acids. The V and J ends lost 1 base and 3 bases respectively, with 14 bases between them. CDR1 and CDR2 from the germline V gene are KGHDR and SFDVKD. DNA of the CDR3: TGTGCCACCAGTGATTTAAAAACGAACGGGGACTATGGCTACACCTTC. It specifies CATSDLKTNGDYGYTF.

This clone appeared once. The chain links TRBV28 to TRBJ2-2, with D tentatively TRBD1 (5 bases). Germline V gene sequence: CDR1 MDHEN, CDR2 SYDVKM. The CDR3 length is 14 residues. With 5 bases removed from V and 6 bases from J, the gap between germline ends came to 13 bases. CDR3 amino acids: CASSRPGYAGELFF. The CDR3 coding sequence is TGTGCCAGCAGTCGACCAGGGTATGCCGGGGAGCTGTTTTTT.

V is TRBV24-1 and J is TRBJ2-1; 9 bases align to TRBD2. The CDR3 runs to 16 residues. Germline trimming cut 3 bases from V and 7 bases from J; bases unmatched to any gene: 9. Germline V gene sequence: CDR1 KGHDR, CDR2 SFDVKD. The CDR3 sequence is CATSDGAGGIRNEQFF. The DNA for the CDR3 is TGTGCCACCAGTGATGGGGCGGGAGGGATTCGGAATGAGCAGTTCTTC.

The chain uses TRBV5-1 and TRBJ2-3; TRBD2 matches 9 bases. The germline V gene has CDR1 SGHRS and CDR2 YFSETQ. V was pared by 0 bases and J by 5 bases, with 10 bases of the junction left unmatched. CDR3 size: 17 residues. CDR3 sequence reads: CASSLGLAGWGGDTQYF. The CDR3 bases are TGCGCCAGCAGCTTGGGCCTAGCGGGGTGGGGAGGAGATACGCAGTATTTT.

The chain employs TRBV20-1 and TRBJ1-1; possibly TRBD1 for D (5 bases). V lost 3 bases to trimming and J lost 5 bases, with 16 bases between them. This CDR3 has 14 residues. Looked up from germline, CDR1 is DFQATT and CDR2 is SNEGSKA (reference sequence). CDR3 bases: TGCAGTGCTAGTATTCCAGGGCTATGGACTGAAGCTTTCTTT. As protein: CSASIPGLWTEAFF.